These T cell receptor beta chains were read from a single sample in a study of CD8+ T cells in alopecia areata. The data were produced by immunoSEQ multiplex PCR, yet TCRdb's version contains in-frame clones alone and is incomplete. The data contain 150,000 to 200,000 clones, roughly three fifths of them seen just once; the ten biggest clones take up 1.3%. The sequences come from CD4+ T cells sorted from blood, collected at week 49, from a patient treated with tofacitinib. The receptor source for this set is a human donor with alopecia areata. Each CDR3 is given without its conserved first and last residue.

j_gene: TRBJ1-2
v_gene: TRBV7-9
CDR3aa: ASSLEGSSYGYT

j_gene: TRBJ2-3
v_gene: TRBV7-2
CDR3aa: ASSLDGGLVTDTQY

j_gene: TRBJ2-1
v_gene: TRBV4-3
CDR3aa: ASSRRPTGLAIDEQF

j_gene: TRBJ1-1
v_gene: TRBV30
CDR3aa: AWSSRLPNTEAF

j_gene: TRBJ1-5
v_gene: TRBV7-2
CDR3aa: ASSPWGNQPQH

j_gene: TRBJ2-5
v_gene: TRBV5-1
CDR3aa: ASSLQHLQETQY

j_gene: TRBJ2-7
v_gene: TRBV12-5
CDR3aa: ASLRGQEHEQY

j_gene: TRBJ1-1
v_gene: TRBV4-1
CDR3aa: ASSQNTGKNTEAF

j_gene: TRBJ1-2
v_gene: TRBV25-1
CDR3aa: ASSVASGGYT

j_gene: TRBJ1-1
v_gene: TRBV10-3
CDR3aa: ATQDTPKEAEAF

j_gene: TRBJ2-7
v_gene: TRBV30
CDR3aa: ASRGSDLTYEQY

j_gene: TRBJ1-2
v_gene: TRBV20-1
CDR3aa: SARELRGYT

j_gene: TRBJ2-7
v_gene: TRBV29-1
CDR3aa: SVLPADRGDEQY

j_gene: TRBJ1-2
v_gene: TRBV20-1
CDR3aa: SASRGNGYT

j_gene: TRBJ2-5
v_gene: TRBV6-1
CDR3aa: ASSVRETQY

j_gene: TRBJ1-1
v_gene: TRBV4-3
CDR3aa: ASSQEGQASEAF

j_gene: TRBJ2-2
v_gene: TRBV10-3
CDR3aa: ATGRQGQNTGELF

j_gene: TRBJ1-1
v_gene: TRBV7-2
CDR3aa: ASSTGQGNTEAF